This T cell receptor (beta chain) comes out of a study of neurological immune-mediated disorders. Study conclusions and caveats: No CDR3 amino acid sequences recurred among expanded clones across subjects, suggesting private repertoires in all groups.

V dropped 5 bases and J dropped 2 bases, with 21 bases sitting between them. The CDR3 contains 17 residues. Germline loops: CDR1 SGHTA, CDR2 FQGNSA. TCRdb used MiXCR to reprocess the 5' RACE reads, holding one entry per CDR3 protein. The table lists 78,000 or so distinct CDR3 sequences, roughly 4.8% of them singletons. This clonotype occurred a few times. Antigen specificity is unknown. Sequencing input: PBMCs. The source is a woman in her 30s with multiple sclerosis. The chain is built from TRBV7-2 and TRBJ2-5; the D gene could be TRBD1 or TRBD2 (6 bases each). The CDR3 region is CASSPFPLAGEQETQYF. CDR3 DNA sequence: TGTGCCAGCAGCCCCTTCCCACTAGCAGGGGAACAAGAGACCCAGTACTTC.